Shown below are 32 T cell receptor beta chains from a single sample sequenced in a study of T-cell memory formation after mild COVID-19. MiXCR, applied by TCRdb to the 5' RACE reads, yields one record per CDR3 protein. The repertoire includes some 350,000 distinct CDR3 sequences, 10% to 15% of them detected once, and 20% to 25% sits in the top ten. The sample was PBMCs or a T cell subset sorted from them (not recorded which). Source of these receptors: a man in his late teens or twenties who had mild COVID-19 (a few samples of this study predate the infection). Cell type and time point are not known.

This clonotype was picked up many times. The J gene is TRBJ2-1, the V gene TRBV4-1, with D unclear. V was trimmed by 0 bases and J by 7 bases, leaving 7 bases between them. In germline, CDR1 is MGHRA, CDR2 YSYEKL. CDR3 length: 13 amino acids. The CDR3 reads CASSQDPGNEQFF. CDR3 nucleotides: TGCGCCAGCAGCCAAGATCCTGGGAATGAGCAGTTCTTC.

V and J are TRBV9 and TRBJ1-2, with D unclear. Germline V gene lookup returns CDR1 SGDLS and CDR2 YYNGEE. CDR3 length: 11 residues. The germline V and J ends were trimmed by 1 base and 10 bases, with 8 bases remaining between them. The CDR3 coding sequence is TGTGCCAGCAGCGTAATGGGATTCTACACCTTC. This gives the protein CASSVMGFYTF.

J is TRBJ2-1 and V is TRBV5-1, with a possible D match to TRBD2 (5 bases). V lost 4 bases and J lost 4, with 15 bases in between. Germline-derived CDR1 and CDR2 are SGHRS and YFSETQ. CDR3 size: 15 residues. The CDR3 sequence: CASSRLGGSYNEQFF. CDR3 bases: TGCGCCAGCAGCCGACTTGGCGGGTCGTACAATGAGCAGTTCTTC.

The rearrangement uses TRBV2 and TRBJ2-3; possibly TRBD1 for D (6 bases). Per germline, CDR1 SNHLY and CDR2 FYNNEI. V lost 7 bases, J lost 1 base, and 9 bases lay in between. The CDR3 covers 13 residues. The CDR3 is CASMAGGTDTQYF. As DNA, the CDR3 is TGTGCCAGCATGGCAGGGGGCACAGATACGCAGTATTTT.

Remarks on this clonotype: Mismatch with germline at one junction end may stem from a read error. The chain employs TRBV7-7 and TRBJ2-1; 9 nucleotides match TRBD2. Germline V gene data show CDR1 as SSHAT and CDR2 as FNYEAQ (reference sequence). The CDR3 extends over 16 amino acids. The CDR3 DNA reads as TGTGCTAGCAGCGACCTTGCGGCGGGGGGGAGCAATGAGCAGTTCTTC. It yields the protein CASSDLAAGGSNEQFF.

This chain joins TRBV6-6 and TRBJ2-7, with 7 bases lining up with TRBD2. Trimming removed 7 bases from V and 2 bases from J; junction bases left unmatched: 5. This CDR3 is built from 13 residues. The germline gives CDR1 MNHNY, CDR2 SVGAGI (reference sequence). Here the CDR3 DNA reads TGTGCCAGCACCTCGGGGGGAACCTACGAGCAGTACGTC. Translated: CASTSGGTYEQYV.

V and J are TRBV7-9 and TRBJ1-2; D is possibly TRBD1 (6 bases). CDR3 length equals 17 residues. Trimming took off 6 bases at V and 2 bases at J, with 22 bases between the two ends. The germline V gene has CDR1 SEHNR and CDR2 FQNEAQ (reference sequence). The CDR3, as DNA: TGTGCCAGCAGATTATACCTCGGGACAACTACCAACTATGGCTACACCTTC. This sequence encodes CASRLYLGTTTNYGYTF.

With respect to this clonotype: One end of the junction does not line up with germline, which may come from a read error. The rearrangement uses TRBV3-1 and TRBJ1-6, with 8 bases aligning to TRBD1. The CDR3 is 17 residues long. Looked up from germline, CDR1 is LGHDT and CDR2 is YNNKEL (reference sequence). The CDR3 bases are TGTGCAAGCAGCACCTACCCGGGGACAGGAACCTATTCACCCCTCCACTTT. It translates to CASSTYPGTGTYSPLHF.

This chain uses TRBV27 with TRBJ2-7, with TRBD1 matching 7 bases. V shed 5 bases, J shed 4 bases, and the junction held 8 bases outside the gene matches. The CDR3 length is 14 residues. The germline V gene encodes CDR1 MNHEY and CDR2 SMNVEV (reference sequence). The chain's CDR3 is CASSARGLRYEQYF. The DNA of the CDR3 is TGTGCCAGCAGTGCTAGGGGGCTGCGGTACGAGCAGTACTTC.

This clonotype was seen more than once but under ten times. V and J are TRBV4-1 and TRBJ2-3; 11 nucleotides line up with TRBD1. From germline, CDR1 is MGHRA and CDR2 YSYEKL. V dropped 1 base and J dropped 5; count of bases not matched to a gene: 5. The length of the CDR3 is 16 residues. The CDR3 protein is CASSQVGTGGIDTQYF. In DNA, the CDR3 is TGCGCCAGCAGCCAAGTGGGGACAGGGGGTATAGATACGCAGTATTTT.

The sample holds a few counts of this clonotype. V and J are TRBV2 and TRBJ2-3; 9 bases align to TRBD2. CDR3 length: 17 residues. The germline V gene encodes CDR1 SNHLY and CDR2 FYNNEI. V lost 4 bases and J lost 0; bases outside the gene matches: 8. CDR3 nucleotides: TGTGCCAGCAGTGGCGTGCGCGGGGGGGCTAGCACAGATACGCAGTATTTT. This codes for CASSGVRGGASTDTQYF.

This clonotype was recorded at least ten times. V gene TRBV5-1 combines with J gene TRBJ2-2, with 8 nucleotides matching TRBD1. This CDR3 contains 16 residues. The V segment lost 3 bases and the J segment 3 bases; nucleotides outside the gene matches: 7. Germline CDR1 reads SGHRS; CDR2 reads YFSETQ. The CDR3, as DNA: TGCGCCAGCAGCTCTGGGGGGACAGGACACACCGGGGAGCTGTTTTTT. This encodes CASSSGGTGHTGELFF.

This clonotype has more than one count but fewer than ten. This chain links TRBV9 with TRBJ2-7; D gene ambiguous. This CDR3 contains 16 residues. Germline V gene data show CDR1 as SGDLS and CDR2 as YYNGEE. Trimming left V 1 base short and J 2 bases short, with 16 bases between. The CDR3 sequence is CASSVSGSKTAYEQYF. CDR3 nucleotides: TGTGCCAGCAGCGTATCCGGGTCCAAAACCGCCTACGAGCAGTACTTC.

This clonotype occurred a few times. J is TRBJ1-2 and V is TRBV12-3 or TRBV12-4, with TRBD1 matching over 9 bases. V lost 2 bases and J lost 7; bases outside the gene matches: 2. The length of the CDR3 is 13 residues. In DNA, the CDR3 is TGTGCCAGCAGTTTAACAGGGGGCCTTGGCTACACCTTC. Protein: CASSLTGGLGYTF.

This clonotype has more than one count but fewer than ten. The chain is built from TRBV4-1 and TRBJ1-2, with D possibly being TRBD1 (5 bases). V shed 1 base and J shed 4 bases, with 13 bases lying between them. Germline V gives CDR1 MGHRA, CDR2 YSYEKL. The CDR3 consists of 15 residues. In DNA form, the CDR3 reads TGCGCCAGCAGCCAAGGTGGGGGGGTCCTCTATGGCTACACCTTC. Translating gives CASSQGGGVLYGYTF.

Only a few counts were recorded for this clonotype. The chain couples TRBV3-1 to TRBJ2-3; D is perhaps TRBD2 (7 bases). This CDR3 region has 12 residues. Trimming took off 3 bases at V and 9 bases at J, with 10 bases between the two ends. Germline lookup yields CDR1 LGHDT and CDR2 YNNKEL (reference sequence). This CDR3 is CASSHSGGTQYF. DNA of the CDR3: TGTGCCAGCAGCCACTCGGGGGGCACGCAGTATTTT.

This clonotype was recorded a few times. J is TRBJ2-3 and V is TRBV19; no reliable D call. This CDR3 contains 12 residues. The V gene's germline CDR1 is LNHDA and CDR2 SQIVND (reference sequence). V was clipped by 4 bases and J by 6 bases, with 8 bases between them. CDR3 sequence: CASSKLSDTQYF. Written as DNA, the CDR3 is TGTGCCAGTAGTAAACTGTCGGATACGCAGTATTTT. The whole variable domain, filled in from reference TRBV19 and TRBJ2-3, reads DGGITQSPKYLFRKEGQNVTLSCEQNLNHDAMYWYRQDPGQGLRLIYYSQIVNDFQKGDIAEGYSVSREKKESFPLTVTSAQKNPTAFYLCASSKLSDTQYFGPGTRLTVL.

This clonotype showed up many times. The chain employs TRBV12-3 or TRBV12-4 and TRBJ2-3; no clear D. Trimming took off 5 bases at V and 8 bases at J, with 14 bases between the two ends. The CDR3 contains 13 residues. CDR3 coding DNA: TGTGCCAGCAGTCTCCACCGCCGGCCTACGCAGTATTTT. This sequence encodes CASSLHRRPTQYF.

The chain has TRBV6-5 and TRBJ2-2, with unresolved D. In germline, CDR1 is MNHEY, CDR2 SVGAGI. The CDR3 contains 13 residues. Deletions cut 2 bases from V and 7 bases from J, with 8 bases between. The chain's CDR3 is CASSYTAGGELFF. The CDR3 bases are TGTGCCAGCAGTTACACTGCAGGCGGGGAGCTGTTTTTT.

There are a few counts of this clonotype. The chain has TRBV7-2 and TRBJ2-3; a possible D gene is TRBD2 (6 bases). Trimming took off 5 bases at V and 2 bases at J, with 14 bases between the two ends. Germline-derived CDR1 and CDR2 are SGHTA and FQGNSA. The CDR3 consists of 15 residues. CDR3 protein: CASSVVGGYTDTQYF. Here the CDR3 DNA reads TGTGCCAGCAGCGTAGTCGGGGGATACACAGATACGCAGTATTTT.

This clonotype turned up a few times. This chain connects TRBV3-1 to TRBJ1-2, with TRBD1 matching 7 bases. The CDR3 is 14 amino acids. V was pared by 4 bases and J by 4 bases, with 6 bases of the junction left unmatched. Germline CDR1 is LGHDT and CDR2 is YNNKEL (reference sequence). The CDR3 loop reads CASSRTGQAYGYTF. CDR3 DNA sequence: TGTGCCAGCAGCCGTACCGGACAGGCCTATGGCTACACCTTC. Variable domain in full (rest from reference TRBV3-1 and TRBJ1-2): DTAVSQTPKYLVTQMGNDKSIKCEQNLGHDTMYWYKQDSKKFLKIMFSYNNKELIINETVPNRFSPKSPDKAHLNLHINSLELGDSAVYFCASSRTGQAYGYTFGSGTRLTVV.

The rearrangement joins TRBV20-1 to TRBJ2-7, with D uncertain. Trimming removed 3 bases at V and 4 bases at J, with 16 bases between. The CDR3 is 14 amino acids. Germline V gene lookup returns CDR1 DFQATT and CDR2 SNEGSKA (reference sequence). As DNA, the CDR3 is TGCAGTGCTAGGGGCCCGCAGGAGAAATACGAGCAGTACGTC. Encoded protein: CSARGPQEKYEQYV.

There are many counts of this clonotype. V usage is TRBV20-1 and J usage is TRBJ2-5, with D hard to call. V lost 6 bases to trimming and J lost 0 bases, with 8 bases between them. Germline loops: CDR1 DFQATT, CDR2 SNEGSKA (reference sequence). The CDR3 runs 12 residues. The CDR3 sequence is CSAQRYQETQYF. CDR3 in DNA: TGCAGTGCCCAGAGGTACCAAGAGACCCAGTACTTC.

The chain uses TRBV10-2 and TRBJ2-1; 8 bases line up with TRBD1. V trimming: 5 bases; J trimming: 16 bases; junction bases outside the gene matches: 7. The CDR3 is 11 amino acids. CDR1 and CDR2 from the germline V gene are WSHSY and SAAADI. For the CDR3, the DNA is TGCGCCAGCAGTCTCGGACAGGGACAATTCTTC. This encodes CASSLGQGQFF.

This clonotype was detected a few times. The CDR3 loop reads CASSPTSQGNQPQHF. CDR3 bases: TGCGCCAGCAGCCCGACTTCTCAGGGCAATCAGCCCCAGCATTTT. The chain is built from TRBV4-1 and TRBJ1-5; D call uncertain. Trimming stripped 4 bases from V and 2 bases from J, with 12 bases between. This CDR3 has 15 residues. From germline, CDR1 is MGHRA and CDR2 YSYEKL.

This clonotype came up many times. This chain joins TRBV10-3 and TRBJ2-5, with D uncertain. The V gene lost 3 bases and the J gene lost 8 bases, with 7 bases spanning the gap. The CDR3 is 11 amino acids. Germline V gives CDR1 ENHRY, CDR2 SYGVKD. The CDR3 DNA reads as TGTGCCATCAGTGATGGGTTAACCCAGTACTTC. It yields the protein CAISDGLTQYF.

V gene TRBV5-1 combines with J gene TRBJ2-7; 8 positions agree with TRBD1. Trimming removed 0 bases from V and 2 bases from J; junction bases left unmatched: 7. The germline V gene encodes CDR1 SGHRS and CDR2 YFSETQ. This CDR3 comprises 16 residues. The CDR3 spells CASSLGRGTGTYEQYF. CDR3 in DNA: TGCGCCAGCAGCTTGGGGAGGGGGACAGGAACCTACGAGCAGTACTTC.

The chain couples TRBV11-2 to TRBJ2-1; TRBD1 aligns across 7 bases. The CDR3 runs 16 residues. J lost 3 bases, V lost 5 bases, and 10 bases had no gene match. CDR1 and CDR2 from the germline V gene are SGHAT and FQNNGV. The DNA of the CDR3 is TGTGCCAGCAGCACCCGACAGGGCTCGGGCTACAATGAGCAGTTCTTC. Translating gives CASSTRQGSGYNEQFF.

This sequence joins TRBV15 and TRBJ1-1, with 7 bases matching TRBD1. Germline CDR1 is LNHNV and CDR2 is YYDKDF (reference sequence). With V trimmed by 5 bases and J by 10 bases, 13 bases remained unmatched. The CDR3 runs to 14 residues. CDR3 sequence (DNA): TGTGCCACCAGCCGAGGGGGCGAGTCCTCAACAGCTTTCTTT. Its translation is CATSRGGESSTAFF.

V gene TRBV4-1 combines with J gene TRBJ2-2, with D perhaps matching TRBD1 (5 bases). The CDR3 consists of 15 residues. Trimming removed 5 bases at V and 5 bases at J, with 15 bases between. Germline CDR1 is MGHRA and CDR2 is YSYEKL. The CDR3 bases are TGCGCCAGCAGCAACTTCAGGGCTGGAACCGGGGAGCTGTTTTTT. Residues: CASSNFRAGTGELFF.

This clonotype was counted at least ten times. V is TRBV28 and J is TRBJ2-7; a weak D match, TRBD2 (5 bases). Looked up from germline, CDR1 is MDHEN and CDR2 is SYDVKM. With 2 bases removed from V and 2 bases from J, the gap between germline ends came to 10 bases. The CDR3 is made up of 14 amino acids. The CDR3 reads CASSLAGGTYEQYV. The CDR3, as DNA: TGTGCCAGCAGTTTAGCGGGTGGGACCTACGAGCAGTACGTC.

V and J are TRBV7-2 and TRBJ2-5, with 7 bases that match TRBD1. Germline loops: CDR1 SGHTA, CDR2 FQGNSA. CDR3 length equals 16 residues. The V and J ends lost 3 bases and 4 bases, in that order; junction bases with no gene match: 11. In DNA form, the CDR3 reads TGTGCCAGCAGCTTGCCACGGGGCGCAGGGGGAGAGACCCAGTACTTC. Translating gives CASSLPRGAGGETQYF.